This entry describes one TCR beta chain. As yet, its antigen is unknown. Other DNA sequences in the sample encode the same CDR3. Purity (above 95%) was reached by all sorted populations. Trimming cost V 3 bases and J 2 bases, with 7 bases left between them. The CDR3 sequence is 13 residues long. Looked up from germline, CDR1 is KGHSH and CDR2 is LQKENI. Since all of the isolated RNA was reverse transcribed, expressed TCRB transcripts were what got sequenced. Measured with immunoSEQ multiplex PCR; TCRdb has only the in-frame clones, and not every one. The sample contains approximately 730,000 clones, around 15% of which appear only once. This sample is part of a study of beta chain features in type 1 diabetes. Study-level points and caveats: Diminished insertions and augmented deletions at VDJ junctions characterized type 1 diabetes patients. Among patients with Type 1 diabetes, TCRB CDR3s were moderately but significantly shorter in every one of the four CD4+ subsets.

The source of this sequence is a man aged 18-30 years with type 1 diabetes. This chain joins TRBV18 and TRBJ1-2, with a weak D call TRBD1 (6 bases). Sequencing was carried out using naive CD4+ T cells from blood. The CDR3 region is CASSPQGNYGYTF. DNA for the CDR3: TGTGCCAGCTCACCCCAGGGGAACTATGGCTACACCTTC. The full variable domain, completed using reference TRBV18 and TRBJ1-2, is NAGVMQNPRHLVRRRGQEARLRCSPMKGHSHVYWYRQLPEEGLKFMVYLQKENIIDESGMPKERFSAEFPKEGPSILRIQQVVRGDSAAYFCASSPQGNYGYTFGSGTRLTVV.